The source of this T cell receptor beta chain is a study of early T cells in non-severe SARS-CoV-2 infection. For the study at large: Chains from this unsorted whole-blood bulk RNA could not be paired.

Researchers tagged individual cDNA molecules with unique molecular identifiers. From the 5' RACE reads, TCRdb called clonotypes with MiXCR, one entry per CDR3 protein. This table holds some 60,000 distinct CDR3 sequences, roughly 10% found once. CDR1 SGHAT and CDR2 FQNNGV come from the germline V gene. This CDR3 is 14 amino acids long. The V gene end was trimmed by 5 bases and the J gene end by 6 bases; junction bases not matched to a gene: 6. This chain links TRBV11-2 with TRBJ2-2; TRBD2 matches 7 bases. Sequencing was carried out using whole blood. This sequence originates from an adult who was a healthcare worker with PCR-confirmed SARS-CoV-2 infection or an uninfected control (not recorded which). The CDR3 loop is CASSQRAGPGELFF. The CDR3 DNA reads TGTGCCAGCAGCCAACGAGCGGGACCCGGGGAGCTGTTTTTT. The whole variable domain, remainder taken from reference TRBV11-2 and TRBJ2-2, is EAGVAQSPRYKIIEKRQSVAFWCNPISGHATLYWYQQILGQGPKLLIQFQNNGVVDDSQLPKDRFSAERLKGVDSTLKIQPAKLEDSAVYLCASSQRAGPGELFFGEGSRLTVL.